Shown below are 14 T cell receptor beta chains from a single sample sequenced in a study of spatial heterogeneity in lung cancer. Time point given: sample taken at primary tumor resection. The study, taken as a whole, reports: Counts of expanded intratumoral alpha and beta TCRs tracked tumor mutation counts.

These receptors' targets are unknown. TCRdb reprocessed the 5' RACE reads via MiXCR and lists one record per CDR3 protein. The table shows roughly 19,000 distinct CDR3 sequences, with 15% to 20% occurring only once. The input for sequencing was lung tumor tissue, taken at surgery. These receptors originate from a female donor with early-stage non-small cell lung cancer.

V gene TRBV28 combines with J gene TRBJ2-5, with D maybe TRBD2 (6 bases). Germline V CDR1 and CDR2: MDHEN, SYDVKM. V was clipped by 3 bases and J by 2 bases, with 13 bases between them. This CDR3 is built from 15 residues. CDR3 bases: TGTGCCAGCAGTTTGATTCTAGCGCCACAAGAGACCCAGTACTTC. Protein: CASSLILAPQETQYF.

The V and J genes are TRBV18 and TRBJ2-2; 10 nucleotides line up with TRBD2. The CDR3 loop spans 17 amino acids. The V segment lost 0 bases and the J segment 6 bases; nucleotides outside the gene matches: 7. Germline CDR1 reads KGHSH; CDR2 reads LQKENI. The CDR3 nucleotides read TGTGCCAGCTCACCACCGTCTAGCGGGAGAATCCCCGGGGAGCTGTTTTTT. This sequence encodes CASSPPSSGRIPGELFF.

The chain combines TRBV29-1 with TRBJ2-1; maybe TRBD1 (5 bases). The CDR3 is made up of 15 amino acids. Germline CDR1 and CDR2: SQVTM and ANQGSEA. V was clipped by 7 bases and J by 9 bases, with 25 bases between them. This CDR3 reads CSALGQPTIESEQFF. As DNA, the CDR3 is TGCAGCGCCTTGGGGCAGCCCACAATAGAGAGTGAGCAGTTCTTC.

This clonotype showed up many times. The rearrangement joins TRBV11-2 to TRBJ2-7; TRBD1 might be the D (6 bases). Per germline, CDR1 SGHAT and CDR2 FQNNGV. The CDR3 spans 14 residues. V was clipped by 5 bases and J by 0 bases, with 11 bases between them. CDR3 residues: CASSHLTGSYEQYF. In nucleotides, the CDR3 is TGTGCCAGCAGCCATTTGACAGGCTCCTACGAGCAGTACTTC.

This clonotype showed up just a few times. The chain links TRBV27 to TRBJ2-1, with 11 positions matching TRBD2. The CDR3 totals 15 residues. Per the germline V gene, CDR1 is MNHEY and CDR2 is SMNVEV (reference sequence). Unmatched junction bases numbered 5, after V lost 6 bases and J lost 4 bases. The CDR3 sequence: CASRGVAGGYNEQFF. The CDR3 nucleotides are TGTGCCAGCAGAGGGGTAGCGGGAGGGTACAATGAGCAGTTCTTC.

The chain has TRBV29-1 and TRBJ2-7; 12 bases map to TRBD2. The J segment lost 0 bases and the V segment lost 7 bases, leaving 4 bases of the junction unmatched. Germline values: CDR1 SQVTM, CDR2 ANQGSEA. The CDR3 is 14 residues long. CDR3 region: CSAGLAGSSYEQYF. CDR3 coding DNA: TGCAGCGCTGGACTAGCGGGGAGCTCCTACGAGCAGTACTTC.

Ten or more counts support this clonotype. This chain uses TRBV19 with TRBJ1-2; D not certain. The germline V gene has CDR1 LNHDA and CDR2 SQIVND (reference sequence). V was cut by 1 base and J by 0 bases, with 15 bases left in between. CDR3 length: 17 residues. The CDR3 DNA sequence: TGTGCCAGTAGTATAGCTGATTCGTCAGCCGCTAACTATGGCTACACCTTC. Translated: CASSIADSSAANYGYTF. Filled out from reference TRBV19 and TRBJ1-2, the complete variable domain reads DGGITQSPKYLFRKEGQNVTLSCEQNLNHDAMYWYRQDPGQGLRLIYYSQIVNDFQKGDIAEGYSVSREKKESFPLTVTSAQKNPTAFYLCASSIADSSAANYGYTFGSGTRLTVV.

Here the CDR3 DNA reads TGCAGCGTTGAAGTTCAGCGGCACTCCTACGAGCAGTACTTC. Translation gives CSVEVQRHSYEQYF. This chain joins TRBV29-1 and TRBJ2-7; tentative D call: TRBD2 (5 bases). The CDR3 is made up of 14 amino acids. Germline assignment: CDR1 SQVTM and CDR2 ANQGSEA. V lost 1 base and J lost 0, with 10 bases in between.

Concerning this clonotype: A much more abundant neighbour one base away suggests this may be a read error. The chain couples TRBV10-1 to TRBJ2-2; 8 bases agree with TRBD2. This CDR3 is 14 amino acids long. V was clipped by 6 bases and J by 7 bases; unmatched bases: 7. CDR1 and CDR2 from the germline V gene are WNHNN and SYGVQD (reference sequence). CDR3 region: CASSGRADIGELFF. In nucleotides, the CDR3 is TGCGCCAGCAGCGGGAGGGCGGACATCGGGGAGCTGTTTTTT.

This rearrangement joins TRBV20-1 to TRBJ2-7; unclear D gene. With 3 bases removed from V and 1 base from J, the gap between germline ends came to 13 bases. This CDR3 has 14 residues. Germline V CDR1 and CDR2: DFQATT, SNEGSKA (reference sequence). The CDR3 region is CSASPPGLSYEQYF. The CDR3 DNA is TGCAGTGCTAGTCCCCCGGGTCTATCCTACGAGCAGTACTTC.

The DNA for the CDR3 is TGTGCCAGCAGTTATAGGGACAGCAAGAGTATAGCCAAAAACATTCAGTACTTC. Protein product: CASSYRDSKSIAKNIQYF. The chain has TRBV28 and TRBJ2-4; TRBD1 matches 7 bases. CDR1 MDHEN and CDR2 SYDVKM come from the germline V gene. The CDR3 totals 18 residues. Unmatched junction bases numbered 12, after V lost 4 bases and J lost 0 bases.

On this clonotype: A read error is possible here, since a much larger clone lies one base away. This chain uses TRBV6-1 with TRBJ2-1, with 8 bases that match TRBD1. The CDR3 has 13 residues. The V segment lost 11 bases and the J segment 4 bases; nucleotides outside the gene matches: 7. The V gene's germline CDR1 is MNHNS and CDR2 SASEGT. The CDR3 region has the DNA TGTGCCGGACGGACAGGGATGTACAATGAGCAGTTCTTC. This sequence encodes CAGRTGMYNEQFF.

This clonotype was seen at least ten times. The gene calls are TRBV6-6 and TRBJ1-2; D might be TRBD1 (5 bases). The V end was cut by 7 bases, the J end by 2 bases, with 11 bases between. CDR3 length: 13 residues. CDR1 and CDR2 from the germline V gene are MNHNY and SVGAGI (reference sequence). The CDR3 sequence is CASMGVDNYGYTF. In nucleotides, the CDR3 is TGTGCCAGCATGGGGGTGGACAACTATGGCTACACCTTC.

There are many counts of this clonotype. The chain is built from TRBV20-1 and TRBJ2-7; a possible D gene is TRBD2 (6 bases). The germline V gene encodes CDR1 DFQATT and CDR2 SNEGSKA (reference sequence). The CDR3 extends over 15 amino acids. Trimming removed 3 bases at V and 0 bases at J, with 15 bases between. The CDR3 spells CSARGIGRVSYEQYF. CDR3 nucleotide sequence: TGCAGTGCTAGGGGGATCGGGAGAGTCTCCTACGAGCAGTACTTC.